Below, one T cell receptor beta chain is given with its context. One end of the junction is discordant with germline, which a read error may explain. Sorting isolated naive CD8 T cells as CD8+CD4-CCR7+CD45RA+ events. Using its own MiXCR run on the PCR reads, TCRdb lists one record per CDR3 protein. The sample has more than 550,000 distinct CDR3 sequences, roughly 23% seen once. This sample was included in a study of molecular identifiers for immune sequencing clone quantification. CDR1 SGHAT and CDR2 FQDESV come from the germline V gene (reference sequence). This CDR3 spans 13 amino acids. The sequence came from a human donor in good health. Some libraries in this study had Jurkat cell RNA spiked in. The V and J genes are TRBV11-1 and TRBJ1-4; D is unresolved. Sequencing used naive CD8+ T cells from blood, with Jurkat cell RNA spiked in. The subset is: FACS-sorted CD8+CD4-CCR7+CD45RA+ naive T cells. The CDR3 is CASSGRTDEKLIF. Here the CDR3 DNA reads TGTGCCAGCAGCGGTAGGACGGATGAAAAACTGATTTTT.